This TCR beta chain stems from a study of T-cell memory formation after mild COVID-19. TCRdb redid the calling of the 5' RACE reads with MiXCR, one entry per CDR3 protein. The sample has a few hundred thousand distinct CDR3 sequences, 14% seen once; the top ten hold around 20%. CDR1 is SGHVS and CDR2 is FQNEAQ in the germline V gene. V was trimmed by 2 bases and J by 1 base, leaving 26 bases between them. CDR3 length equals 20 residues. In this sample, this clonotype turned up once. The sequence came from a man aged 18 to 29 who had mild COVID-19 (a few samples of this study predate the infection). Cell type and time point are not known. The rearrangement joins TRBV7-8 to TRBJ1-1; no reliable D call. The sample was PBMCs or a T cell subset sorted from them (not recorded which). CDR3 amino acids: CASSLPPWAGKSGRNTEAFF. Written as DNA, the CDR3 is TGTGCCAGCAGCTTACCACCGTGGGCGGGAAAAAGTGGGAGGAACACTGAAGCTTTCTTT.